This record looks at one T cell receptor (beta chain) sequence and its context. Libraries were prepared by immunoSEQ multiplex PCR; TCRdb keeps only in-frame clonotypes and omits some of them. The table has 300,000 to 350,000 clones, roughly 90% seen once; the top ten hold around 4.4%. This record belongs to a study of blood T cell repertoires in COVID-19. Looking at the study overall: Sources were T cells, B-cell-depleted T cells, or PBMCs; the material itself was cDNA or gDNA.

This receptor was obtained from a woman aged 18-30 years with acute COVID-19. The sample taken for sequencing was PBMCs or T cells enriched from blood (not recorded which).

The CDR3 sequence is CASSVGRVYQPQHF. CDR3 DNA: TGTGCCAGCAGCGTAGGCAGGGTCTATCAGCCCCAGCATTTT. V and J are TRBV9 and TRBJ1-5; TRBD1 might be the D (5 bases). CDR1 is SGDLS and CDR2 is YYNGEE in the germline V gene. V lost 0 bases and J 5 bases, leaving 9 bases between the germline ends. The CDR3 length is 14 residues.